This T cell receptor (beta chain) was obtained from a study of blood T cell repertoires in COVID-19. Study background: Collection of acute and convalescent COVID-19 samples took place in the United States, Italy and Spain. In each case, the material was cDNA or gDNA derived from T cells, B-cell-depleted T cells, or PBMCs.

Sequenced by immunoSEQ multiplex PCR; TCRdb stores in-frame clones only, minus some. This table holds roughly 71,000 clones, 84% found once. V was clipped by 7 bases and J by 3 bases; unmatched bases: 5. This CDR3 region has 15 residues. Germline CDR1 is MNHEY and CDR2 is SVGAGI. The rearrangement joins TRBV6-5 to TRBJ2-1; the match to TRBD2 covers 11 bases. This sequence originates from a man aged 50-59 years with active COVID-19. The sequencing sample was made of peripheral blood. The CDR3 region is CASTMTSGNYNEQFF. The CDR3 bases are TGTGCCAGCACCATGACTAGCGGGAACTACAATGAGCAGTTCTTC.